This is a list of T cell receptor beta chains from one sample in a study of blood T cell repertoires in COVID-19. Here immunoSEQ multiplex PCR was the method, and the copy in TCRdb shows in-frame clones only, minus some. The sample consists of 200,000 to 250,000 clones, more than 75% of them appearing once. Material for sequencing was peripheral blood. These TCRs come from a woman aged 55-69 years who had recovered from COVID-19. Both conserved end residues are part of each CDR3. The order of the fields is CDR3 DNA, CDR3 protein, J gene, clone size, D gene, V gene. A D gene is named only where the DNA matches it firmly. Expanded clones get a size class; other rows say once, few or many, or leave the size out.

TGCGCCAGCAGCCCACACACGGCGGCAACTAATGAAAAACTGTTTTTT CASSPHTAATNEKLFF TRBJ1-4 . . TRBV4-1
TGTGCCAGCACTACTCCGGGACACTGGGCGGGCTACACCTTC CASTTPGHWAGYTF TRBJ1-2 once . TRBV28
TGTGCGACCTCAAAACGAGGGAGTCGGGCCAACGTCCTGACTTTC CATSKRGSRANVLTF TRBJ2-6 . . TRBV3-1/TRBV3-2
TGCGCCAGCAGCAGAACCGGGACTAGCGGGAACACAGATACGCAGTATTTT CASSRTGTSGNTDTQYF TRBJ2-3 . TRBD2 TRBV5-1
TGTGCCAGCAGCTCTGGGACTAGCGACAATGAGCAGTTCTTC CASSSGTSDNEQFF TRBJ2-1 . TRBD2 TRBV11-3
TGTGCCAGCAGTTTTTACGGCGGAGAGACCCAGTACTTC CASSFYGGETQYF TRBJ2-5 . . TRBV27
TGCGCCAGCAGCTTCTCCACAGGGTCAAGTGGTGGCTACACCTTC CASSFSTGSSGGYTF TRBJ1-2 . . TRBV5-1
TGTGCCAGCAAAGTACAGGGGCCTGGAAACACCATATATTTT CASKVQGPGNTIYF TRBJ1-3 many TRBD1 TRBV2
TGCGCCAGCAGTCCGGGGGGCCGAGCTTTCTTT CASSPGGRAFF TRBJ1-1 . . TRBV10-1
TGCGCCAGCAGCCCCTCGCCCCCGGGAGGGGAGCCCGGGGAGCTGTTTTTT CASSPSPPGGEPGELFF TRBJ2-2 . TRBD2 TRBV4-3
TGTGCCAGCAGTTTATGGAGCCGGGGGGCCGCCTACGAGCAGTACTTC CASSLWSRGAAYEQYF TRBJ2-7 once . TRBV28
TGCAGCGTTGATAGCTGGGGGGGTGAAAAACTGTTTTTT CSVDSWGGEKLFF TRBJ1-4 . . TRBV29-1
TGTGCCAGCAGTTACTCGGGACAGGGGGTCGCCTACGAGCAGTACTTC CASSYSGQGVAYEQYF TRBJ2-7 once TRBD1 TRBV6-6
TGTGCCAGCACATTAGGGGGCGGATACACTGAAGCTTTCTTT CASTLGGGYTEAFF TRBJ1-1 . TRBD1 TRBV11-1
TGCGCCAGCACACTAGACTCACAAACGAACACCGGGGAGCTGTTTTTT CASTLDSQTNTGELFF TRBJ2-2 . . TRBV5-1
TGCGCCAGCACTCTAGGCCGCCCCTACGAGCAGTACTTC CASTLGRPYEQYF TRBJ2-7 . . TRBV5-1
TGCAGTGCTATTGAGGCGCGGAACTATGGCTACACCTTC CSAIEARNYGYTF TRBJ1-2 . . TRBV20-1
TGTGCCACCAGTGATTTGTGGGAGTTTAGCAATCAGCCCCAGCATTTT CATSDLWEFSNQPQHF TRBJ1-5 . . TRBV24-1
TGTGCCAGCAGTTACTCCCCGGGAGCTATCTATGGCTACACCTTC CASSYSPGAIYGYTF TRBJ1-2 once . TRBV6-5
TGTGCCAGCAGCCCGCTGACTAGCGGGGCCCTCGGTTACGAGCAGTACTTC CASSPLTSGALGYEQYF TRBJ2-7 . TRBD2 TRBV14
TGTGCTAGCAGCTTAGAGAGCGGGGGCTACACAGGAGGAGAGACCCAGTACTTC CASSLESGGYTGGETQYF TRBJ2-5 . TRBD2 TRBV7-7
TGTGCCAGCAGTGGGACTAGCGGGGGCACCTACGAGCAGTACTTC CASSGTSGGTYEQYF TRBJ2-7 . TRBD2 TRBV6-1
TGTGCCAGTAGGGTATCACAGGGATTTGGTTCACCCCTCCACTTT CASRVSQGFGSPLHF TRBJ1-6 . . TRBV19
TGCGCCAGCAGCTTGGGACGGGGGAACACTGAAGCTTTCTTT CASSLGRGNTEAFF TRBJ1-1 . . TRBV5-1
TGTGCCAGCAGCCAAGCTAGCGGGGGGGCCCAGTTCTTC CASSQASGGAQFF TRBJ2-1 . TRBD2 TRBV3-1/TRBV3-2
TGTGCCAGCAGTTACGCTAGTGAAAAACTGTTTTTT CASSYASEKLFF TRBJ1-4 . . TRBV6-6
TGCGCCAGCAGCCAAGAGGGGACTTCCCCTCTGACGGAGCAGTTCTTC CASSQEGTSPLTEQFF TRBJ2-1 . . TRBV4-3
TGTGCCACCAGCAGACCCCTTGAGGGGGCCGGCACCGGGGAGCTGTTTTTT CATSRPLEGAGTGELFF TRBJ2-2 . TRBD1 TRBV15
TGTGCCAGCAGTGATCGGACTAGCGGGGGGCGGGAGACCCAGTACTTC CASSDRTSGGRETQYF TRBJ2-5 . TRBD2 TRBV27
TGTGCCAGCAGTGAAGTTAGGGGAGGGACTGAAGCTTTCTTT CASSEVRGGTEAFF TRBJ1-1 . . TRBV6-1
TGTGCCAGCAGCCCCGACCGGGGGAGGACTGAAGCTTTCTTT CASSPDRGRTEAFF TRBJ1-1 . . TRBV7-6
TGTGCCAGCAGTGACAGGGGACCAGATAACTATGGCTACACCTTC CASSDRGPDNYGYTF TRBJ1-2 . TRBD1 TRBV27
TGTGCCAGCAGCTTAGCGCGGGGTCGTTCACCCCTCCACTTT CASSLARGRSPLHF TRBJ1-6 . . TRBV11-1
TGTGCCAGCAGCCCAGGACTTTACTACGAGCAGTACTTC CASSPGLYYEQYF TRBJ2-7 . . TRBV4-2
TGTGCCAGCAGTCCGGGACAGGGTCCCTACGAGCAGTACTTC CASSPGQGPYEQYF TRBJ2-7 . TRBD1 TRBV7-3
TGTGCCAGCAGCTTGGAAGCTACAGGTGATTACAATGAGCAGTTCTTC CASSLEATGDYNEQFF TRBJ2-1 few . TRBV5-4
TGTGCCAGCAGTTCCGCCCGGGCCAGGGGGAACACTGAAGCTTTCTTT CASSSARARGNTEAFF TRBJ1-1 . . TRBV28
TGTGCCATCAGTGAAGGAGGGTCAAACTATGGCTACACCTTC CAISEGGSNYGYTF TRBJ1-2 . . TRBV10-3
TGTGCCAGCAGCCGCCCCCAAGGGGGCTTAAACTATGGCTACACCTTC CASSRPQGGLNYGYTF TRBJ1-2 . TRBD1 TRBV14
TGTGCCAGTACCACCTTAGTTTCAGATACGCAGTATTTT CASTTLVSDTQYF TRBJ2-3 . . TRBV19
TGTGCCAGCTCCCCCCTTTTGCCAGCGGGGGGTCAAAACGAGCAGTACTTC CASSPLLPAGGQNEQYF TRBJ2-7 once TRBD2 TRBV18
TGTGCCAGCTCACCCAGCGGGGTAAGCGAGCAGTACTTC CASSPSGVSEQYF TRBJ2-7 . TRBD2 TRBV18
TGTGCCAGCAGCTTGGGGGAGCGGGGGTTCTACACCGGGGAGCTGTTTTTT CASSLGERGFYTGELFF TRBJ2-2 once TRBD2 TRBV7-2
TGTGCCAGCCGGACAGGGGGCCTTCACTCTGGAAACACCATATATTTT CASRTGGLHSGNTIYF TRBJ1-3 . TRBD1 TRBV28
TGTGCCAGCATTAACTCCCGGGACAGGTCTGAGCAGTTCTTC CASINSRDRSEQFF TRBJ2-1 . TRBD1 TRBV6-2/TRBV6-3
TGTGCCAGCAGTTTAACAATCTATGGCTACACCTTC CASSLTIYGYTF TRBJ1-2 . . TRBV28
TGTGCCAGCAGCCTCGAGACAGGGCCTCAAACGAACACCGGGGAGCTGTTTTTT CASSLETGPQTNTGELFF TRBJ2-2 few TRBD1 TRBV11-3
TGTGCCACCAGCGAGGGACTAGCGGGTTATGAGCAGTTCTTC CATSEGLAGYEQFF TRBJ2-1 . TRBD2 TRBV15
TGTGCCACCAGTGATGTCGGACTAGCGGGGAGAACAGATACGCAGTATTTT CATSDVGLAGRTDTQYF TRBJ2-3 . TRBD2 TRBV24-1
TGCGCCAGCAGCCTGGGACAGTTTGAGACCCAGTACTTC CASSLGQFETQYF TRBJ2-5 . TRBD1 TRBV5-1
TGTGCCAGCAGTGACGACTTTAGGGTTGGGGGACTGGGCCAGCCCCAGCATTTT CASSDDFRVGGLGQPQHF TRBJ1-5 . . TRBV6-1
TGTGCCAGCAGCTTGGGCAGAAATCAGCCCCAGCATTTT CASSLGRNQPQHF TRBJ1-5 . . TRBV5-6
TGTGCCAGCAGCCCCCAACCCGGGACAGGGGGCCGGGAGTTCTTC CASSPQPGTGGREFF TRBJ2-1 . TRBD1 TRBV7-2
TGTGCCAGCAGCTTTAGACAGACGAGAACCGGGGAGCTGTTTTTT CASSFRQTRTGELFF TRBJ2-2 . . TRBV7-6
TGTGCCAGCAGTCCGGGGACAGGCGGCTACACCTTC CASSPGTGGYTF TRBJ1-2 . TRBD1 TRBV27
TGCAGCGCTGGACAGGGGGTCAATCAGCCCCAGCATTTT CSAGQGVNQPQHF TRBJ1-5 . TRBD1 TRBV29-1
TGTGCCAGCAGTACCTACAGGGATCAGCCCCAGCATTTT CASSTYRDQPQHF TRBJ1-5 . . TRBV12-3/TRBV12-4